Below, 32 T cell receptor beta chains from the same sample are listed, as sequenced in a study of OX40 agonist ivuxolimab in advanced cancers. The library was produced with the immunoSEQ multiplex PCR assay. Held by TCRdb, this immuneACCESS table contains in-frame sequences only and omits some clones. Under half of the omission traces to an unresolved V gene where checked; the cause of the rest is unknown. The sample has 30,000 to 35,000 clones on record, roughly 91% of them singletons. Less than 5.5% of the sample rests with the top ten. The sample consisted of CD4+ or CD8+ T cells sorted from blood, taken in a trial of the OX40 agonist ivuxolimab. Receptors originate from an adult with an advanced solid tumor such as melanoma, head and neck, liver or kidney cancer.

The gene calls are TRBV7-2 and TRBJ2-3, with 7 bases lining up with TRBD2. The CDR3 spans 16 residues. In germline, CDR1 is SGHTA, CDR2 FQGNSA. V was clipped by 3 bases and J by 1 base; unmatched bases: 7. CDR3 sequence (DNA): TGTGCCAGCAGCTTGTGGGGGAGGGCGGGCACAGATACGCAGTATTTT. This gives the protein CASSLWGRAGTDTQYF.

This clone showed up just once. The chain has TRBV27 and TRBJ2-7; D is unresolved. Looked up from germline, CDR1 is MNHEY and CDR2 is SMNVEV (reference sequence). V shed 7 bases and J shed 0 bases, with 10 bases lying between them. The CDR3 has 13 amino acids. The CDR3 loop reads CASKRTYSYEQYF. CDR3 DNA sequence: TGTGCCAGCAAACGTACTTACTCCTACGAGCAGTACTTC.

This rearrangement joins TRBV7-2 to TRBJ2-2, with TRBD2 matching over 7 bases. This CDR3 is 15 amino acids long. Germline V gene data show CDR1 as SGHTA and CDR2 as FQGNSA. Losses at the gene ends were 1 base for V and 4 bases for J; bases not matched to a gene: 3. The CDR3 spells CASSLVGGPTGELFF. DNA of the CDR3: TGTGCCAGCAGCTTAGTGGGAGGGCCCACCGGGGAGCTGTTTTTT.

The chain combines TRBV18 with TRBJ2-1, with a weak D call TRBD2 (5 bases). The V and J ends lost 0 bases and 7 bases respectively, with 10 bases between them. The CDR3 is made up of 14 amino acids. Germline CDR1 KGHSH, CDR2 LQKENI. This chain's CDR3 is CASSPPIRENEQFF. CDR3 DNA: TGTGCCAGCTCACCACCAATACGGGAAAATGAGCAGTTCTTC.

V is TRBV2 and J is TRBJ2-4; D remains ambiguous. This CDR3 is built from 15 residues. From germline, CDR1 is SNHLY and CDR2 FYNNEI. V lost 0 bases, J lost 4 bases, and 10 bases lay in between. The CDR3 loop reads CASSEAGFAKNIQYF. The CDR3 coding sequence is TGTGCCAGCAGTGAAGCGGGATTCGCTAAAAACATTCAGTACTTC.

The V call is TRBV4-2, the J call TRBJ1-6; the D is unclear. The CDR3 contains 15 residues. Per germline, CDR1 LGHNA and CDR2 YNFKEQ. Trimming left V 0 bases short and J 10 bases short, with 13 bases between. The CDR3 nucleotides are TGTGCCAGCAGCCAAGATACGGCAGATCGGTCACCCCTCCACTTT. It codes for CASSQDTADRSPLHF.

The CDR3 DNA is TGTGCCAGCAGGGGGGGGAACGAGCAGTACTTC. It is translated as CASRGGNEQYF. V gene TRBV2 combines with J gene TRBJ2-7; 7 bases match TRBD2. V was clipped by 6 bases and J by 5 bases; unmatched bases: 1. The CDR3 has 11 residues. Germline V gene lookup returns CDR1 SNHLY and CDR2 FYNNEI.

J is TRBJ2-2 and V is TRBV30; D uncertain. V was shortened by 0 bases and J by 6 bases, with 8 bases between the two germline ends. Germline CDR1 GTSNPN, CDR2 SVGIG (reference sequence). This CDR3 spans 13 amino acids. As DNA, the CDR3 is TGTGCCTGGAGTGTAAGAGGCCCCGGGGAGCTGTTTTTT. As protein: CAWSVRGPGELFF.

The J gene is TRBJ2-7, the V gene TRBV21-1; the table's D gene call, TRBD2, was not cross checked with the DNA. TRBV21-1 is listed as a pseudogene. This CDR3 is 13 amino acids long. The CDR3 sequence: CASRPITGNEQYF. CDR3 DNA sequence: TGTGCCAGCAGGCCGATTACGGGTAACGAGCAGTACTTC.

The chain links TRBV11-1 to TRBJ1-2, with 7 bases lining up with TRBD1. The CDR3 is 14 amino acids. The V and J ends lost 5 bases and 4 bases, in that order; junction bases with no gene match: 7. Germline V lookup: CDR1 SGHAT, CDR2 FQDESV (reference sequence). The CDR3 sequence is CASSQDRVVYGYTF. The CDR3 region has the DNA TGTGCCAGCAGCCAAGACAGGGTCGTCTATGGCTACACCTTC.

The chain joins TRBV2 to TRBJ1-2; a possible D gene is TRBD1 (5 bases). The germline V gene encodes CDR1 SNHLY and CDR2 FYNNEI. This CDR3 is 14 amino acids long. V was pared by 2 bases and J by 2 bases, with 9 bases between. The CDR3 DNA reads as TGTGCCAGCAGTGAATGGGGGGTGAACTATGGCTACACCTTC. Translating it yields CASSEWGVNYGYTF.

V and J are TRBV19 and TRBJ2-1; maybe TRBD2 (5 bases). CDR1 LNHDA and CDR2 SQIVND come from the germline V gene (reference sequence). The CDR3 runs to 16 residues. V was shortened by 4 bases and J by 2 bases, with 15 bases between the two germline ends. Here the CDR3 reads CASSTLTSLPYNEQFF. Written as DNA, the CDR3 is TGTGCCAGTAGTACACTCACTAGTTTACCCTACAATGAGCAGTTCTTC.

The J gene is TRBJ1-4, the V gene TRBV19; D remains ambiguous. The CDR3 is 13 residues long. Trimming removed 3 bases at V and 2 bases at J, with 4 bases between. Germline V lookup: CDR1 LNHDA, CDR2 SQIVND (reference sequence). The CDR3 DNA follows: TGTGCCAGTAGTATTCTGACTAATGAAAAACTGTTTTTT. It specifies CASSILTNEKLFF.

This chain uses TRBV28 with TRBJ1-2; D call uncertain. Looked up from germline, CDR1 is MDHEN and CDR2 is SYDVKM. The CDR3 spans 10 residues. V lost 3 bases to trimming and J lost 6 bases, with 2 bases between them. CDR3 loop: CASSFNGYTF. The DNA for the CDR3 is TGTGCCAGCAGTTTTAATGGCTACACCTTC.

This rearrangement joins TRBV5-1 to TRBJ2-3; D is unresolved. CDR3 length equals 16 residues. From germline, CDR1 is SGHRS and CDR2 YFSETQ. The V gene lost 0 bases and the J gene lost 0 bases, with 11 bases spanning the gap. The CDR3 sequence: CASSLEFGASTDTQYF. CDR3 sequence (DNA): TGCGCCAGCAGCTTGGAGTTTGGAGCTAGCACAGATACGCAGTATTTT.

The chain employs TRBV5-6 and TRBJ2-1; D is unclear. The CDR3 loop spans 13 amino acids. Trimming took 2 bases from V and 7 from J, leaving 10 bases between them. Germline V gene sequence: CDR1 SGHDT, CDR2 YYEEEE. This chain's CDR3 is CASSFPTVNEQFF. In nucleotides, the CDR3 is TGTGCCAGCAGCTTCCCTACCGTTAATGAGCAGTTCTTC.

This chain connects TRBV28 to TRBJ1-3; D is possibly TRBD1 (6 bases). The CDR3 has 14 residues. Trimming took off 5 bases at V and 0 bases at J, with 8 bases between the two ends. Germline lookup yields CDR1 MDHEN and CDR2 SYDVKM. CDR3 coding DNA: TGTGCCAGCAGTCCGGACAGCTCTGGAAACACCATATATTTT. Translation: CASSPDSSGNTIYF.

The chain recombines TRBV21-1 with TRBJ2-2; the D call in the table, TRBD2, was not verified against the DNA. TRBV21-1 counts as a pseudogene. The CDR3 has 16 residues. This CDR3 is CASSRLAGGVTGELFF. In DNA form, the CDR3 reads TGTGCCAGCAGCAGACTAGCGGGAGGTGTCACCGGGGAGCTGTTTTTT.

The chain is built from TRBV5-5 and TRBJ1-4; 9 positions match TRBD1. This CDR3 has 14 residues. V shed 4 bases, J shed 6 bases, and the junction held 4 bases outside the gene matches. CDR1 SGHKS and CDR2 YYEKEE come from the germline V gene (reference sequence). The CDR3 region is CASSRQGGDEKLFF. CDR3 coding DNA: TGTGCCAGCAGCCGACAGGGGGGCGATGAAAAACTGTTTTTT.

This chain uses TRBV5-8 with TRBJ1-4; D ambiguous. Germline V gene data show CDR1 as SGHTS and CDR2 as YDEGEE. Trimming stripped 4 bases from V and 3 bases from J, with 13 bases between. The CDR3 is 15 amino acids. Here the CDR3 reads CASSRTPQSNEKLFF. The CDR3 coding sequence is TGTGCCAGCAGCCGTACCCCACAGTCTAATGAAAAACTGTTTTTT.

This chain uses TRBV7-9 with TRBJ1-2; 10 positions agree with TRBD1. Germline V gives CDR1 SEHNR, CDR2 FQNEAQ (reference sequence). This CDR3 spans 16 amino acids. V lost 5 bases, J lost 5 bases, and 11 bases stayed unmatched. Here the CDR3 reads CASSARRDRGFYGYTF. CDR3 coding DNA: TGTGCCAGCAGCGCCCGCCGGGACAGGGGATTTTATGGCTACACCTTC. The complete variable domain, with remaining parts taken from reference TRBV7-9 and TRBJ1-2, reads DTGVSQNPRHKITKRGQNVTFRCDPISEHNRLYWYRQTLGQGPEFLTYFQNEAQLEKSRLLSDRFSAERPKGSFSTLEIQRTEQGDSAMYLCASSARRDRGFYGYTFGSGTRLTVV.

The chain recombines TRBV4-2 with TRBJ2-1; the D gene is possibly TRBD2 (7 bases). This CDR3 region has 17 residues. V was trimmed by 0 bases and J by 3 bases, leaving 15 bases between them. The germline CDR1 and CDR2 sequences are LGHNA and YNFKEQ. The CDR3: CASSQDSGRGLYNEQFF. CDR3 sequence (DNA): TGTGCCAGCAGCCAAGATAGTGGGCGGGGGCTCTACAATGAGCAGTTCTTC.

The CDR3 protein is CSVSGTQGSYEQYF. The CDR3 DNA reads TGCAGCGTCTCCGGGACCCAAGGCTCCTACGAGCAGTACTTC. The chain employs TRBV29-1 and TRBJ2-7, with D possibly called TRBD1 or TRBD2 (5 bases each). Trimming took 6 bases from V and 0 from J, leaving 15 bases between them. The CDR3 loop spans 14 amino acids. Germline assignment: CDR1 SQVTM and CDR2 ANQGSEA.

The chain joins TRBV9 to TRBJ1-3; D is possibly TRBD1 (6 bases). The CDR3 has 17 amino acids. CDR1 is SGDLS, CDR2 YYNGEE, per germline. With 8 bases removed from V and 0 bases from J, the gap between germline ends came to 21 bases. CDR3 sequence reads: CASSRETTGHSGNTIYF. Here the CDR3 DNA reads TGTGCCAGTTCGCGAGAGACGACAGGACACTCTGGAAACACCATATATTTT.

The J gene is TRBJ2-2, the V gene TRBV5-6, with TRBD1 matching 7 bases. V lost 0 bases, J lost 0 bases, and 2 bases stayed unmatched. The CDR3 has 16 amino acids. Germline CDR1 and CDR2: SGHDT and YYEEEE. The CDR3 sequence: CASSLGGTANTGELFF. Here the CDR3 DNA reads TGTGCCAGCAGCTTGGGGGGGACAGCGAACACCGGGGAGCTGTTTTTT.

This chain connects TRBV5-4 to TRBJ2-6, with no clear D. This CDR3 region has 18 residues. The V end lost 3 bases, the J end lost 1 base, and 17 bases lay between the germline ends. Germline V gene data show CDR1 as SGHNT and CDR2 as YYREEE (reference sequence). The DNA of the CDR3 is TGTGCCAGCAGCTCACCCGAAGGCAAACCGTCTGGGGCCAACGTCCTGACTTTC. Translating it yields CASSSPEGKPSGANVLTF.

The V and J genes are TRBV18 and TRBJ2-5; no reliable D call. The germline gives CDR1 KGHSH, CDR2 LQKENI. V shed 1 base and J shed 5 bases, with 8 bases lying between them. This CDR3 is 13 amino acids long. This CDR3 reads CASSPQGMETQYF. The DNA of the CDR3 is TGTGCCAGCTCACCACAGGGTATGGAGACCCAGTACTTC.

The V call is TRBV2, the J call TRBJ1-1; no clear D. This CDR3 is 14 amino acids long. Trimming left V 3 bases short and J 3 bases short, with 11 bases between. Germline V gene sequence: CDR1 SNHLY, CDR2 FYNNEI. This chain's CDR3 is CASSEGPVYTEAFF. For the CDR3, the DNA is TGTGCCAGCAGTGAGGGTCCGGTTTACACTGAAGCTTTCTTT.

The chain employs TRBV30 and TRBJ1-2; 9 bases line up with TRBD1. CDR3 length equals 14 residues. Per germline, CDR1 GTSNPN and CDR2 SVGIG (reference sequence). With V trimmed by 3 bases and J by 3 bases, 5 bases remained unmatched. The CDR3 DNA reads TGTGCCTGGAGGCTGGACAGGGGTCACTATGGCTACACCTTC. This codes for CAWRLDRGHYGYTF.

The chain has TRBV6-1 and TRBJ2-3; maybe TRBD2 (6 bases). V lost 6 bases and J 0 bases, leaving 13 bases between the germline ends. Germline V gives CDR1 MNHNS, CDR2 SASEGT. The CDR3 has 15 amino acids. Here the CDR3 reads CASRSSVTSTDTQYF. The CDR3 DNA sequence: TGTGCCAGCAGGTCTAGCGTAACTAGCACAGATACGCAGTATTTT.

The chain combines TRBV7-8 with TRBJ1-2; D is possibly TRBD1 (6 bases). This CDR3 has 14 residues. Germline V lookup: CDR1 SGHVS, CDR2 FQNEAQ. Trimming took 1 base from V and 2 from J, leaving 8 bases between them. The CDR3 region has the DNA TGTGCCAGCAGCTTAGTACAGGGAAACTATGGCTACACCTTC. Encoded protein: CASSLVQGNYGYTF.

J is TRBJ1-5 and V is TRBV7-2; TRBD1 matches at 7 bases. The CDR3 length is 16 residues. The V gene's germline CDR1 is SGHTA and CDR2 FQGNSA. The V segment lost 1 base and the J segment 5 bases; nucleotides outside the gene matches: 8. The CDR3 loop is CASSLVGTDLYQPQHF. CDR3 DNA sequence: TGTGCCAGCAGCTTAGTCGGGACAGATCTCTATCAGCCCCAGCATTTT.